The 23 T cell receptor beta chains in this list originate from one sample, sequenced in a study of blood T cell repertoires in COVID-19. Using immunoSEQ multiplex PCR, the repertoire was profiled, and TCRdb retains in-frame clones only, with some absent. This table has about 140,000 clones, about four fifths appearing once. What was sequenced was peripheral blood. These receptors were taken from a human donor in a cohort sampled during active COVID-19.

The V gene is TRBV5-6, the J gene TRBJ2-7; tentative D call: TRBD1 (6 bases). In germline, CDR1 is SGHDT, CDR2 YYEEEE. V lost 4 bases to trimming and J lost 5 bases, with 16 bases between them. This CDR3 has 14 residues. The CDR3 sequence is CASSGVTGSHEQYF. As DNA, the CDR3 is TGTGCCAGCAGCGGGGTCACAGGGTCCCACGAGCAGTACTTC.

This clone was picked up a small number of times. The chain joins TRBV5-6 to TRBJ1-6, with 7 bases lining up with TRBD1. Germline V gene data show CDR1 as SGHDT and CDR2 as YYEEEE. The V segment lost 2 bases and the J segment 6 bases; nucleotides outside the gene matches: 5. The CDR3 spans 15 residues. The CDR3 protein is CASSFSGGSNSPLHF. Written as DNA, the CDR3 is TGTGCCAGCAGCTTTTCAGGGGGTTCTAATTCACCCCTCCACTTT.

The rearrangement uses TRBV14 and TRBJ1-3; TRBD1 matches 7 bases. Trimming cost V 1 base and J 3 bases; bases outside gene matches: 9. The CDR3 runs 17 residues. Per germline, CDR1 SGHDN and CDR2 FVKESK. The CDR3 spells CASSQGYERGLGNTIYF. The CDR3 nucleotides are TGTGCCAGCAGCCAAGGGTATGAGAGGGGGCTTGGAAACACCATATATTTT.

This clone was recorded once. The V gene is TRBV28, the J gene TRBJ1-2, with D perhaps TRBD1 (5 bases). V shed 3 bases and J shed 4 bases, with 15 bases lying between them. In germline, CDR1 is MDHEN, CDR2 SYDVKM. The CDR3 has 15 residues. CDR3 DNA sequence: TGTGCCAGCAGTTTGGGAGGGACCAACTTCTATGGCTACACCTTC. Its protein is CASSLGGTNFYGYTF.

V gene TRBV29-1 combines with J gene TRBJ1-1; 7 nucleotides agree with TRBD1. CDR3 length: 14 amino acids. The V and J ends lost 5 bases and 11 bases, in that order; junction bases with no gene match: 17. Germline CDR1 and CDR2: SQVTM and ANQGSEA. The CDR3 region is CSVSPRRGGASAFF. The CDR3 nucleotides read TGCAGCGTTTCCCCTAGAAGAGGGGGCGCGTCGGCTTTCTTT.

The gene calls are TRBV5-8 and TRBJ2-1; TRBD2 matches at 13 bases. The CDR3 consists of 15 residues. The J segment lost 6 bases and the V segment lost 3 bases, leaving 3 bases of the junction unmatched. CDR1 and CDR2 from the germline V gene are SGHTS and YDEGEE. The CDR3 nucleotides are TGTGCCAGCAGCTCGGGACTAGCGGGGATCAATGAGCAGTTCTTC. This translates into CASSSGLAGINEQFF.

This clone was counted a few times. V usage is TRBV2 and J usage is TRBJ2-6, with a possible D match to TRBD1 (6 bases). CDR3 length equals 17 residues. Trimming took off 7 bases at V and 0 bases at J, with 16 bases between the two ends. Germline lookup yields CDR1 SNHLY and CDR2 FYNNEI. The CDR3 DNA reads TGTGCCAGCAAGCCGGGACAAGAACTCTCTGGGGCCAACGTCCTGACTTTC. It codes for CASKPGQELSGANVLTF. Full variable domain (outside the CDR3, taken from reference TRBV2 and TRBJ2-6): EPEVTQTPSHQVTQMGQEVILRCVPISNHLYFYWYRQILGQKVEFLVSFYNNEISEKSEIFDDQFSVERPDGSNFTLKIRSTKLEDSAMYFCASKPGQELSGANVLTFGAGSRLTVL.

The genes are TRBV21-1 and TRBJ2-7; the table's D call TRBD2 went unverified against the DNA. TRBV21-1 corresponds to a pseudogene. The CDR3 contains 13 residues. CDR3 region: CASTPIPTYEQYF. The CDR3 coding sequence is TGTGCCAGCACCCCAATCCCTACCTACGAGCAGTACTTC.

The chain has TRBV23-1 and TRBJ2-7, with D possibly matching TRBD2 (6 bases). TRBV23-1 is filed as an ORF, its function uncertain. The CDR3 loop spans 17 amino acids. Trimming took off 2 bases at V and 1 base at J, with 18 bases between the two ends. CDR3 nucleotide sequence: TGCGCCAGCAGTCAACAGGCGAAAAAGGACTATTCCTACGAGCAGTACTTC. This encodes CASSQQAKKDYSYEQYF.

This rearrangement joins TRBV28 to TRBJ2-7, with D possibly matching TRBD1 (5 bases). This CDR3 is built from 16 residues. Looked up from germline, CDR1 is MDHEN and CDR2 is SYDVKM. Trimming took off 6 bases at V and 0 bases at J, with 18 bases between the two ends. CDR3 loop: CASRPYLDSPSYEQYF. As DNA, the CDR3 is TGTGCCAGCAGACCTTACCTCGACAGTCCCTCCTACGAGCAGTACTTC.

CDR3 protein: CASSPGQTNTGELFF. The CDR3 DNA reads TGTGCCAGCAGCCCCGGACAGACCAACACCGGGGAGCTGTTTTTT. The chain is built from TRBV11-2 and TRBJ2-2; possibly TRBD1 for D (6 bases). Germline V gene lookup returns CDR1 SGHAT and CDR2 FQNNGV. CDR3 length equals 15 residues. Between the trimmed V and J ends, which lost 5 bases and 2 bases, there was a span of 12 bases.

The V gene is TRBV3-1 (or the pseudogene TRBV3-2), the J gene TRBJ2-7, with TRBD2 matching 7 bases. Germline V gene sequence: CDR1 LGHDT, CDR2 YNNKEL (reference sequence). J lost 0 bases, V lost 1 base, and 3 bases had no gene match. This CDR3 region has 15 residues. The CDR3 DNA reads as TGTGCCAGCAGCCAAGGACTAGCCGTCTCCTACGAGCAGTACTTC. Protein sequence: CASSQGLAVSYEQYF.

The chain joins TRBV7-2 to TRBJ2-2; 9 nucleotides line up with TRBD2. Germline lookup yields CDR1 SGHTA and CDR2 FQGNSA. The CDR3 sequence is 16 residues long. Trimming took 2 bases from V and 6 from J; bases not matched to a gene: 7. In nucleotides, the CDR3 is TGTGCCAGCAGCTTACTTAGCGGGAGAACGGCCGGGGAGCTGTTTTTT. This sequence encodes CASSLLSGRTAGELFF.

The chain recombines TRBV19 with TRBJ2-5; 15 bases align to TRBD2. Germline CDR1 is LNHDA and CDR2 is SQIVND (reference sequence). This CDR3 has 18 residues. With V trimmed by 4 bases and J by 5 bases, 11 bases remained unmatched. This CDR3 is CASSKGLAGGGVGETQYF. The CDR3 DNA follows: TGTGCCAGTAGTAAAGGACTAGCGGGAGGGGGAGTTGGCGAGACCCAGTACTTC.

The chain employs TRBV3-1 (or the pseudogene TRBV3-2) and TRBJ2-7; a weak D match, TRBD2 (6 bases). V was cut by 6 bases and J by 3 bases, with 15 bases left in between. This CDR3 is built from 14 residues. Germline CDR1 LGHDT, CDR2 YNNKEL (reference sequence). The CDR3 sequence: CASSLVGGDYEQYF. CDR3 nucleotides: TGTGCCAGCAGTCTCGTCGGGGGAGACTACGAGCAGTACTTC.

This chain joins TRBV6-6 and TRBJ2-7; D may be TRBD1 or TRBD2 (5 bases each). Germline V lookup: CDR1 MNHNY, CDR2 SVGAGI (reference sequence). The CDR3 is 13 amino acids. The ends were cut back, 6 bases at V and 0 bases at J, with 9 bases in the middle. The CDR3 loop is CASSRGASYEQYF. CDR3 in DNA: TGTGCCAGCAGCCGAGGGGCCTCCTACGAGCAGTACTTC.

This clone has only a few counts. DNA of the CDR3: TGTGCCAGCAGTCCTCAGGGATGGGATTCACCCCTCCACTTT. Residues: CASSPQGWDSPLHF. The V and J genes are TRBV6-6 and TRBJ1-6, with D maybe TRBD1 (5 bases). Trimming left V 5 bases short and J 8 bases short, with 13 bases between. The germline gives CDR1 MNHNY, CDR2 SVGAGI (reference sequence). CDR3 size: 14 residues.

The V call is TRBV27, the J call TRBJ1-4; unclear D gene. The V gene lost 5 bases and the J gene lost 5 bases, with 15 bases spanning the gap. Per the germline V gene, CDR1 is MNHEY and CDR2 is SMNVEV (reference sequence). The CDR3 totals 15 residues. CDR3 sequence reads: CASSPPERRNEKLFF. CDR3 nucleotides: TGTGCCAGCAGTCCCCCGGAGAGAAGAAATGAAAAACTGTTTTTT.

A remark on this clone: Distinct nucleotide sequences in the sample also encode this CDR3. The chain uses TRBV24-1 and TRBJ2-6, with D tentatively TRBD1 (6 bases). V was trimmed by 4 bases and J by 0 bases, leaving 9 bases between them. CDR1 is KGHDR and CDR2 is SFDVKD in the germline V gene. The CDR3 totals 16 residues. CDR3 coding DNA: TGTGCCACCAGTGACCCCAGGGGCTCTGGGGCCAACGTCCTGACTTTC. The encoded protein is CATSDPRGSGANVLTF.

The chain couples TRBV15 to TRBJ2-1; 11 bases agree with TRBD2. Germline V gene data show CDR1 as LNHNV and CDR2 as YYDKDF (reference sequence). Trimming removed 1 base from V and 5 bases from J; junction bases left unmatched: 4. CDR3 length: 16 amino acids. The CDR3 loop reads CATSRGLAGHNNEQFF. DNA for the CDR3: TGTGCCACCAGCAGAGGACTAGCGGGACACAACAATGAGCAGTTCTTC. Looking up the rest from reference TRBV15 and TRBJ2-1 gives the full variable domain: DAMVIQNPRYQVTQFGKPVTLSCSQTLNHNVMYWYQQKSSQAPKLLFHYYDKDFNNEADTPDNFQSRRPNTSFCFLDIRSPGLGDTAMYLCATSRGLAGHNNEQFFGPGTRLTVL.

The chain recombines TRBV25-1 with TRBJ1-2; 7 positions agree with TRBD1. Looked up from germline, CDR1 is MGHDK and CDR2 is SYGVNS. The CDR3 contains 15 residues. V was clipped by 6 bases and J by 5 bases; unmatched bases: 12. This CDR3 is CASSHSTGTAYGYTF. The CDR3 DNA is TGTGCCAGCAGCCACAGCACCGGGACAGCGTATGGCTACACCTTC.

The chain uses TRBV28 and TRBJ2-1; the D gene is possibly TRBD1 (7 bases). CDR1 is MDHEN, CDR2 SYDVKM, per germline. The CDR3 consists of 14 residues. Deletions cut 7 bases from V and 4 bases from J, with 14 bases between. The CDR3 region is CASTRGDPYNEQFF. CDR3 sequence (DNA): TGTGCCAGCACCAGGGGGGACCCTTACAATGAGCAGTTCTTC. The variable domain in full, with the rest retrieved from reference TRBV28 and TRBJ2-1, is DVKVTQSSRYLVKRTGEKVFLECVQDMDHENMFWYRQDPGLGLRLIYFSYDVKMKEKGDIPEGYSVSREKKERFSLILESASTNQTSMYLCASTRGDPYNEQFFGPGTRLTVL.

This chain connects TRBV5-1 to TRBJ2-3, with D possibly being TRBD2 (7 bases). There are 14 residues in the CDR3. The V gene's germline CDR1 is SGHRS and CDR2 YFSETQ. Trimming shortened V by 2 bases and J by 9 bases, and 16 bases separated the two germline ends. This CDR3 reads CASSFGGRGGTQYF. Here the CDR3 DNA reads TGCGCCAGCAGCTTCGGCGGGAGAGGGGGAACGCAGTATTTT.